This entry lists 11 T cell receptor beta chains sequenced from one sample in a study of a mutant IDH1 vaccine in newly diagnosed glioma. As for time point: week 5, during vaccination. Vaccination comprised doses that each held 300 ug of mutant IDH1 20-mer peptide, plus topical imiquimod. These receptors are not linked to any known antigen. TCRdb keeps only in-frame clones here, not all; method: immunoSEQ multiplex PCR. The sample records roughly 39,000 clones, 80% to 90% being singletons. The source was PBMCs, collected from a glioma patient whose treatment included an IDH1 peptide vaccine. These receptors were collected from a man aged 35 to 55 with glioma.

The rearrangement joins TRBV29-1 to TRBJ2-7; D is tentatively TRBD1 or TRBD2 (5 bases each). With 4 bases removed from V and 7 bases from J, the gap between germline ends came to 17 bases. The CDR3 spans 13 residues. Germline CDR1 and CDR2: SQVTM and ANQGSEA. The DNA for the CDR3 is TGCAGCGTTGTATGGACGGGACCGGGAGAGCAGTACTTC. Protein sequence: CSVVWTGPGEQYF.

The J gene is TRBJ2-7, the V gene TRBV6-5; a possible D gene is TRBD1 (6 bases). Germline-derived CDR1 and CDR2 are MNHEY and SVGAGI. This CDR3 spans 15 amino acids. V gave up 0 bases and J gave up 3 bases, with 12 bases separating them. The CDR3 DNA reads TGTGCCAGCAGTTACTCGGGACATTTTGACTACGAGCAGTACTTC. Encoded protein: CASSYSGHFDYEQYF.

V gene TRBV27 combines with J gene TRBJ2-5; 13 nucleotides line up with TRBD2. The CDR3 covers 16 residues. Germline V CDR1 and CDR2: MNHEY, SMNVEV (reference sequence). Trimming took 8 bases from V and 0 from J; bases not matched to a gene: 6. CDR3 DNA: TGTGCCAGCCGAGTCGGGACTAGCGGGAACCAAGAGACCCAGTACTTC. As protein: CASRVGTSGNQETQYF.

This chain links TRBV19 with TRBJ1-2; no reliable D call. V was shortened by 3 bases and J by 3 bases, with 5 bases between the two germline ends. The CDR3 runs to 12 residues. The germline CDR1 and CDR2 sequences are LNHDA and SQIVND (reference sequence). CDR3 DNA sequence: TGTGCCAGTAGTATTGGGGACTATGGCTACACCTTC. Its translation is CASSIGDYGYTF.

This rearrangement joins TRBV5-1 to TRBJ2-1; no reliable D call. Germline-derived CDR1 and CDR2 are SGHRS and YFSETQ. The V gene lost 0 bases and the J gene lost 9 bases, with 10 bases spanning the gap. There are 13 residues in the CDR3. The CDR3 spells CASSLAPIGEQFF. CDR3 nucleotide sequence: TGCGCCAGCAGCTTGGCTCCTATCGGTGAGCAGTTCTTC.

CDR3 protein: CASSRTDTPGELFF. In nucleotides, the CDR3 is TGTGCCAGCAGCCGTACTGACACGCCCGGGGAGCTGTTTTTT. This chain uses TRBV9 with TRBJ2-2; D ambiguous. Trimming took 4 bases from V and 6 from J, leaving 13 bases between them. The CDR3 is 14 residues long. Germline V gives CDR1 SGDLS, CDR2 YYNGEE.

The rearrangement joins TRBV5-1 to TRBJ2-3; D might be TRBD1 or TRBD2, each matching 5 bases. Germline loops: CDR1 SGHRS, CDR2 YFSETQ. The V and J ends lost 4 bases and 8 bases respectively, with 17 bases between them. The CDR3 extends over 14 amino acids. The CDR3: CASSEGQGSVTQYF. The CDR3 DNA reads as TGCGCCAGCAGCGAGGGCCAGGGCTCTGTTACGCAGTATTTT.

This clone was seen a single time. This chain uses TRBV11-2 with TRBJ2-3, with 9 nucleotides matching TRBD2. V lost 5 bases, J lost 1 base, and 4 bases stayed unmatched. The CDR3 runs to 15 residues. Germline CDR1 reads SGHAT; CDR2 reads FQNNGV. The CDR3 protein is CASSRWTSGTDTQYF. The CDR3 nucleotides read TGTGCCAGCAGCCGTTGGACTAGCGGCACAGATACGCAGTATTTT.

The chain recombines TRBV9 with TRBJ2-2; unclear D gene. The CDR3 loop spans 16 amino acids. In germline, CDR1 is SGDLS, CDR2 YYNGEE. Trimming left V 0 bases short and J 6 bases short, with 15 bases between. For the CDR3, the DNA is TGTGCCAGCAGCGTAGCTACGGTCGGTCTCGCCGGGGAGCTGTTTTTT. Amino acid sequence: CASSVATVGLAGELFF.

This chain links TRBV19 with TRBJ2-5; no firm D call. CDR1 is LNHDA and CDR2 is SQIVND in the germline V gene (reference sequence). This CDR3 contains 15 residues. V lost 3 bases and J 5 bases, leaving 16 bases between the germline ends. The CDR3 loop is CASSIYGSEGETQYF. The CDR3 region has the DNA TGTGCCAGTAGTATTTACGGTTCCGAAGGGGAGACCCAGTACTTC. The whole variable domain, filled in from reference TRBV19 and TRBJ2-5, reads DGGITQSPKYLFRKEGQNVTLSCEQNLNHDAMYWYRQDPGQGLRLIYYSQIVNDFQKGDIAEGYSVSREKKESFPLTVTSAQKNPTAFYLCASSIYGSEGETQYFGPGTRLLVL.

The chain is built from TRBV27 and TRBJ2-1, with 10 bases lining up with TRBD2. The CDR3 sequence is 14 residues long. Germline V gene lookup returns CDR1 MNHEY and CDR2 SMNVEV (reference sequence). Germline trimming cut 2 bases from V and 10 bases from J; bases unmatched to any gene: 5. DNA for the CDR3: TGTGCCAGCAGTTTACGGCTAGCGGGAGACGAGCAGTTCTTC. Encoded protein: CASSLRLAGDEQFF.